The entry below describes one T cell receptor (beta chain). The sample is drawn from a study of T cell changes during pregnancy in multiple sclerosis. TCRdb keeps only in-frame clones here, not all; method: immunoSEQ multiplex PCR. Among tens of thousands of clones listed, around nine tenths were seen once. Trimming cost V 5 bases and J 5 bases, with 15 bases left between them. There are 14 residues in the CDR3. CDR1 and CDR2 from the germline V gene are MNHEY and SMNVEV (reference sequence). This sample comprised CD4+ T cells from peripheral blood mononuclear cells, obtained after pregnancy. The chain joins TRBV27 to TRBJ1-2; D possibly corresponds to TRBD1 (6 bases). This clonotype was obtained from a female donor in good health, enrolled as a control in a pregnancy study. The CDR3 DNA reads TGTGCCAGCAGTCCTACCGGGACACAATATGGCTACACCTTC. Its translation is CASSPTGTQYGYTF.